These T cell receptor beta chains were read from a single sample in a study of OX40 agonist ivuxolimab in advanced cancers. TCRdb keeps only in-frame clones here, not all; method: immunoSEQ multiplex PCR. The top ten hold 0.75% of the sample, which has approximately 66,000 clones, roughly 85% seen once. The material sequenced was CD4+ or CD8+ T cells sorted from blood, taken in a trial of the OX40 agonist ivuxolimab. The source is an adult with an advanced solid tumor such as melanoma, head and neck, liver or kidney cancer. CDR3s include the opening cysteine and the closing phenylalanine or tryptophan. Fields, in order: clone size, D gene, J gene, V gene, CDR3 DNA, CDR3 protein. D genes are given only for firm matches. Clone size is stated in some rows and not others, as once, few, many or a class when expanded.

clone size: -; D gene: -; J gene: TRBJ1-2; V gene: TRBV4-2; CDR3 DNA: -; CDR3 protein: CASSQQQGSGRAYGYTF
clone size: -; D gene: -; J gene: TRBJ2-6; V gene: TRBV7-9; CDR3 DNA: TGTGCCAGCAGCTTCTACCGGGACCGGACGTACACTGGGGCCAACGTCCTGACTTTC; CDR3 protein: CASSFYRDRTYTGANVLTF
clone size: -; D gene: -; J gene: TRBJ2-3; V gene: TRBV6-1; CDR3 DNA: TGTGCCAGCAGTGAAAGGAGGTTAGCAACGAAGGGGGGTACGCAGTATTTT; CDR3 protein: CASSERRLATKGGTQYF
clone size: -; D gene: TRBD1; J gene: TRBJ2-5; V gene: TRBV7-7; CDR3 DNA: TGTGCTAGCAGCTTAGGGACAGGGCAGGAGACCCAGTACTTC; CDR3 protein: CASSLGTGQETQYF
clone size: -; D gene: TRBD1; J gene: TRBJ2-5; V gene: TRBV9; CDR3 DNA: TGTGCCAGCAGCGTAGATGGGACAGGGATCATGGAGACCCAGTACTTC; CDR3 protein: CASSVDGTGIMETQYF
clone size: -; D gene: TRBD1; J gene: TRBJ1-2; V gene: TRBV2; CDR3 DNA: TGTGCCAGCAGTGTCGGGACAGGGGGCGACTATGGCTACACCTTC; CDR3 protein: CASSVGTGGDYGYTF
clone size: -; D gene: TRBD1; J gene: TRBJ1-5; V gene: TRBV13; CDR3 DNA: TGTGCCAGCAGCTTTGGGACAGGGGGTAATAGCAATCAGCCCCAGCATTTT; CDR3 protein: CASSFGTGGNSNQPQHF
clone size: -; D gene: TRBD1; J gene: TRBJ1-3; V gene: TRBV6-5; CDR3 DNA: TGTGCCAGCAGTGCAGGGGGATCCTTTAACACCATATATTTT; CDR3 protein: CASSAGGSFNTIYF
clone size: -; D gene: TRBD1; J gene: TRBJ2-2; V gene: TRBV11-2; CDR3 DNA: TGTGCCAGCAGTGCCGGGACAGGGGGGCCCGGGGAGCTGTTTTTT; CDR3 protein: CASSAGTGGPGELFF
clone size: few; D gene: -; J gene: TRBJ1-2; V gene: TRBV6-5; CDR3 DNA: TGTGCCAGCAGTTACTCGTCAGGGTCAAGAAATGGCTACACCTTC; CDR3 protein: CASSYSSGSRNGYTF
clone size: -; D gene: -; J gene: TRBJ2-2; V gene: TRBV19; CDR3 DNA: TGTGCCAGTAGTATAGATCCCAGCACATCCGGGGAGCTGTTTTTT; CDR3 protein: CASSIDPSTSGELFF
clone size: -; D gene: TRBD2; J gene: TRBJ2-1; V gene: TRBV7-2; CDR3 DNA: TGTGCCAGCAGCCCCGGGACTAGTCCGTACAATGAGCAGTTCTTC; CDR3 protein: CASSPGTSPYNEQFF
clone size: -; D gene: -; J gene: TRBJ1-6; V gene: TRBV7-9; CDR3 DNA: TGTGCCAGCAGCCGGGGGAGGGGATCCTATAATTCACCCCTCCACTTT; CDR3 protein: CASSRGRGSYNSPLHF
clone size: -; D gene: TRBD2; J gene: TRBJ2-1; V gene: TRBV6-6; CDR3 DNA: TGTGCCAGCAGTTACGAAGGCGGGAGAGCCCATGAGCAGTTCTTC; CDR3 protein: CASSYEGGRAHEQFF
clone size: once; D gene: TRBD1; J gene: TRBJ1-5; V gene: TRBV5-6; CDR3 DNA: TGTGCCAGCAGCTTGGGGGACAGACCACAGCCCCAGCATTTT; CDR3 protein: CASSLGDRPQPQHF
clone size: -; D gene: TRBD1; J gene: TRBJ1-1; V gene: TRBV7-6; CDR3 DNA: TGTGCCAGCAGACCGGACAGGGGGCTCACTGAAGCTTTCTTT; CDR3 protein: CASRPDRGLTEAFF
clone size: once; D gene: -; J gene: TRBJ2-5; V gene: TRBV30; CDR3 DNA: TGTGCCTGGAGCCCGGTCCTCCCATTTCGTCCGGGAGAGACCCAGTACTTC; CDR3 protein: CAWSPVLPFRPGETQYF
clone size: once; D gene: -; J gene: TRBJ2-5; V gene: TRBV9; CDR3 DNA: TGTGCCAGCAGCCTTTGGGGGGAAGAGACCCAGTACTTC; CDR3 protein: CASSLWGEETQYF
clone size: once; D gene: -; J gene: TRBJ1-3; V gene: TRBV18; CDR3 DNA: TGTGCCAGCTCACCAACCCCGGGGGGCACTGGAAACACCATATATTTT; CDR3 protein: CASSPTPGGTGNTIYF
clone size: -; D gene: TRBD2; J gene: TRBJ2-1; V gene: TRBV7-7; CDR3 DNA: TGTGCCAGCAGCTTAGACGCCGGGAGGGCTTTGAATGAGCAGTTCTTC; CDR3 protein: CASSLDAGRALNEQFF
clone size: -; D gene: -; J gene: TRBJ1-2; V gene: TRBV7-2; CDR3 DNA: TGTGCCAGCAGCTTAGACGGTCGCTGGGGCTACACCTTC; CDR3 protein: CASSLDGRWGYTF
clone size: -; D gene: -; J gene: TRBJ1-1; V gene: TRBV9; CDR3 DNA: TGTGCCAGCAGCGTAGGGCTAGGGTCGAACACTGAAGCTTTCTTT; CDR3 protein: CASSVGLGSNTEAFF
clone size: -; D gene: -; J gene: TRBJ1-3; V gene: TRBV29-1; CDR3 DNA: TGCAGCGTTGAGGGCCAGCCGCGCAACACCATATATTTT; CDR3 protein: CSVEGQPRNTIYF
clone size: -; D gene: TRBD1; J gene: TRBJ2-7; V gene: TRBV11-2; CDR3 DNA: TGTGCCAGCAGCTTAACCCCAGACAGGGTCTACGAGCAGTACTTC; CDR3 protein: CASSLTPDRVYEQYF
clone size: few; D gene: -; J gene: TRBJ1-4; V gene: TRBV7-2; CDR3 DNA: TGTGCCAGCAGCCACTCGGGAACTAATGAAAAACTGTTTTTT; CDR3 protein: CASSHSGTNEKLFF
clone size: -; D gene: -; J gene: TRBJ1-2; V gene: TRBV6-1; CDR3 DNA: TGTGCCAGCAGTGGCGGACAGAACTATGGCTACACCTTC; CDR3 protein: CASSGGQNYGYTF
clone size: few; D gene: TRBD1; J gene: TRBJ1-5; V gene: TRBV19; CDR3 DNA: TGTGCCAGTAGACAGGGGGGTTTCAATCAGCCCCAGCATTTT; CDR3 protein: CASRQGGFNQPQHF
clone size: -; D gene: -; J gene: TRBJ1-6; V gene: TRBV7-3; CDR3 DNA: TGTGCCAGCAGCTTATATTACGGGGCCAATTCACCCCTCCACTTT; CDR3 protein: CASSLYYGANSPLHF
clone size: -; D gene: TRBD1; J gene: TRBJ2-7; V gene: TRBV7-2; CDR3 DNA: TGTGCCAGCAGCCCCCCGGGACAGGGGTCTTCCTACGAGCAGTACTTC; CDR3 protein: CASSPPGQGSSYEQYF
clone size: -; D gene: -; J gene: TRBJ1-1; V gene: TRBV7-3; CDR3 DNA: TGTGCCAGCAGCCTAGGTGGGGTTGGAAACACTGAAGCTTTCTTT; CDR3 protein: CASSLGGVGNTEAFF
clone size: -; D gene: TRBD1; J gene: TRBJ1-4; V gene: TRBV5-4; CDR3 DNA: TGTGCCAGCAGCTCCACCAGGGGGGAAAAACTGTTTTTT; CDR3 protein: CASSSTRGEKLFF
clone size: -; D gene: -; J gene: TRBJ2-2; V gene: TRBV2; CDR3 DNA: TGTGCCAGCAGCCAAGCTACGTTAGCGAACACCGGGGAGCTGTTTTTT; CDR3 protein: CASSQATLANTGELFF
clone size: -; D gene: -; J gene: TRBJ1-1; V gene: TRBV5-4; CDR3 DNA: TGTGCCAGCAGCCCATCCAGGGGCGCGGGTACTGAAGCTTTCTTT; CDR3 protein: CASSPSRGAGTEAFF
clone size: once; D gene: TRBD1; J gene: TRBJ1-6; V gene: TRBV25-1; CDR3 DNA: TGTGCCAGCAGCAGGACAGGGAGGGATTCACCCCTCCACTTT; CDR3 protein: CASSRTGRDSPLHF
clone size: -; D gene: TRBD1; J gene: TRBJ1-5; V gene: TRBV15; CDR3 DNA: TGTGCCACCAGCAGACCGGGACAGGGGGTTCAGCCCCAGCATTTT; CDR3 protein: CATSRPGQGVQPQHF
clone size: -; D gene: -; J gene: TRBJ1-6; V gene: TRBV15; CDR3 DNA: TGTGCCACCAGCAGAGATATAGGGCAGGGGATTAATTCACCCCTCCACTTT; CDR3 protein: CATSRDIGQGINSPLHF
clone size: few; D gene: -; J gene: TRBJ1-5; V gene: TRBV6-5; CDR3 DNA: TGTGCCAGCAGCCGCCAACTCAATCAGCCCCAGCATTTT; CDR3 protein: CASSRQLNQPQHF
clone size: -; D gene: TRBD2; J gene: TRBJ2-3; V gene: TRBV5-4; CDR3 DNA: TGTGCCAGCAGCCGCAGAGGGCGGGAGGGCCGGGATACGCAGTATTTT; CDR3 protein: CASSRRGREGRDTQYF
clone size: -; D gene: -; J gene: TRBJ1-2; V gene: TRBV28; CDR3 DNA: TGTGCCAGCAGTTCCCCCGGCAGCTATGGCTACACCTTC; CDR3 protein: CASSSPGSYGYTF
clone size: -; D gene: TRBD2; J gene: TRBJ2-1; V gene: TRBV28; CDR3 DNA: TGTGCCAGCAGTTCGTCTAGCGGGAGTGGAATCTATGAGCAGTTCTTC; CDR3 protein: CASSSSSGSGIYEQFF
clone size: -; D gene: -; J gene: TRBJ2-5; V gene: TRBV5-6; CDR3 DNA: TGTGCCAGCAGCTTGAGTGGGTTAGAGACCCAGTACTTC; CDR3 protein: CASSLSGLETQYF
clone size: -; D gene: TRBD1; J gene: TRBJ2-7; V gene: TRBV6-1; CDR3 DNA: TGTGCCAGCAGTGCAATACAGGGGTCCTACGAGCAGTACTTC; CDR3 protein: CASSAIQGSYEQYF
clone size: -; D gene: -; J gene: TRBJ1-2; V gene: TRBV7-2; CDR3 DNA: TGTGCCAGCACCGGGTCGAGGTTGGCCTATGGCTACACCTTC; CDR3 protein: CASTGSRLAYGYTF
clone size: few; D gene: -; J gene: TRBJ2-1; V gene: TRBV7-2; CDR3 DNA: TGTGCCAGCAGCACCTGGGCCGAACGTAATGAGCAGTTCTTC; CDR3 protein: CASSTWAERNEQFF
clone size: -; D gene: -; J gene: TRBJ1-1; V gene: TRBV5-4; CDR3 DNA: TGTGCCAGCAGCTTGCCGGGGACCCACTCCGCTGAAGCTTTCTTT; CDR3 protein: CASSLPGTHSAEAFF
clone size: once; D gene: -; J gene: TRBJ2-1; V gene: TRBV6-6; CDR3 DNA: TGTGCCAGCAGTTACTCGGGCAGCCGCTCCTACAATGAGCAGTTCTTC; CDR3 protein: CASSYSGSRSYNEQFF
clone size: -; D gene: TRBD1; J gene: TRBJ1-1; V gene: TRBV14; CDR3 DNA: TGTGCCAGCAGTAAAAAGGGAACAGGGGGCACTGAAGCTTTCTTT; CDR3 protein: CASSKKGTGGTEAFF
clone size: -; D gene: -; J gene: TRBJ2-7; V gene: TRBV7-2; CDR3 DNA: TGTGCCAGCAGCCCAGTGCAGGCCTCCTACGAGCAGTACTTC; CDR3 protein: CASSPVQASYEQYF